This passage covers 30 T cell receptor beta chains from one sample sequenced in a study of radiation and T cells in renal cell carcinoma. Generated by immunoSEQ multiplex PCR, the TCRdb table keeps only in-frame clones and is missing some. This table has 150,000 to 200,000 clones, about 87% appearing once. Time point defined: blood 4 weeks post-SBRT, at nephrectomy. Treatment denoted: 15 Gy SBRT to primary tumor, nephrectomy 4 weeks later. This sample comprised blood, obtained from a patient whose treatment included radiotherapy and nephrectomy. These receptors all stem from a woman between 45 and 60 years old with renal cell carcinoma.

V is TRBV7-9 and J is TRBJ2-3; 7 nucleotides agree with TRBD1. Unmatched junction bases numbered 3, after V lost 5 bases and J lost 4 bases. CDR1 and CDR2 from the germline V gene are SEHNR and FQNEAQ (reference sequence). The CDR3 contains 13 residues. CDR3 loop: CASSKGQADTQYF. The CDR3 DNA reads as TGTGCCAGCAGCAAAGGACAGGCAGATACGCAGTATTTT.

The V call is TRBV6-5, the J call TRBJ2-2, with D uncertain. Trimming shortened V by 0 bases and J by 6 bases, and 11 bases separated the two germline ends. Germline-derived CDR1 and CDR2 are MNHEY and SVGAGI. This CDR3 contains 15 residues. The CDR3 DNA reads as TGTGCCAGCAGTTACTCGCACGGAATATCCGGGGAGCTGTTTTTT. This encodes CASSYSHGISGELFF.

CDR3 protein: CASSLEGQSYQPQHF. The DNA for the CDR3 is TGTGCCAGCAGCTTAGAGGGACAGAGTTATCAGCCCCAGCATTTT. The chain has TRBV7-2 and TRBJ1-5; 7 bases fit TRBD1. The CDR3 is 15 residues long. V gave up 1 base and J gave up 5 bases; unmatched junction bases: 5. From germline, CDR1 is SGHTA and CDR2 FQGNSA.

This chain connects TRBV7-8 to TRBJ1-6, with a weak D call TRBD1 (5 bases). CDR1 and CDR2 from the germline V gene are SGHVS and FQNEAQ. This CDR3 region has 15 residues. Trimming removed 5 bases at V and 6 bases at J, with 14 bases between. The CDR3 here is CASSEGTYTNSPLHF. The CDR3 region has the DNA TGTGCCAGCAGCGAGGGGACCTATACTAATTCACCCCTCCACTTT. The full variable domain, rest sourced from reference TRBV7-8 and TRBJ1-6, is GAGVSQSPRYKVAKRGQDVALRCDPISGHVSLFWYQQALGQGPEFLTYFQNEAQLDKSGLPSDRFFAERPEGSVSTLKIQRTQQEDSAVYLCASSEGTYTNSPLHFGNGTRLTVT.

In this sample, this clone turned up once. The chain joins TRBV9 to TRBJ2-1; D unresolved. Trimming removed 2 bases from V and 7 bases from J, with 10 bases in between. The CDR3 has 13 residues. Germline V gene sequence: CDR1 SGDLS, CDR2 YYNGEE. CDR3 bases: TGTGCCAGCAGCGTCGACTGGGGTAATGAGCAGTTCTTC. The encoded protein is CASSVDWGNEQFF. Supplemented by reference TRBV9 and TRBJ2-1, the full variable domain reads DSGVTQTPKHLITATGQRVTLRCSPRSGDLSVYWYQQSLDQGLQFLIQYYNGEERAKGNILERFSAQQFPDLHSELNLSSLELGDSALYFCASSVDWGNEQFFGPGTRLTVL.

This rearrangement joins TRBV5-1 to TRBJ1-1, with 7 positions matching TRBD1. The CDR3 has 15 residues. Germline assignment: CDR1 SGHRS and CDR2 YFSETQ. After removal of 0 bases from V and 1 base from J, the junction contained 3 bases not matched to a gene. The CDR3 bases are TGCGCCAGCAGCTTGGTAGGACAGGAGAACACTGAAGCTTTCTTT. It is translated as CASSLVGQENTEAFF.

This clone was seen many times. Other DNA sequences within the sample encode an identical CDR3. V is TRBV6-1 and J is TRBJ1-1; D call uncertain. The V and J ends lost 2 bases and 6 bases respectively, with 7 bases between them. The CDR3 has 12 residues. The germline V gene encodes CDR1 MNHNS and CDR2 SASEGT. DNA for the CDR3: TGTGCCAGCAGTGAATGGGGAGCTGAAGCTTTCTTT. This encodes CASSEWGAEAFF.

The chain has TRBV11-3 and TRBJ2-2, with TRBD1 matching over 8 bases. The ends lost 5 bases at V and 3 bases at J; junction bases unmatched: 5. The CDR3 totals 15 residues. CDR1 is SGHNT and CDR2 is YENEEA in the germline V gene. In nucleotides, the CDR3 is TGTGCCAGCAGCACCGGACAGGGAGACACCGGGGAGCTGTTTTTT. This codes for CASSTGQGDTGELFF.

The chain carries TRBV5-6 and TRBJ1-2, with TRBD1 identical over 7 bases. The V and J ends lost 1 base and 4 bases, in that order; junction bases with no gene match: 4. The CDR3 sequence is 14 residues long. Germline V gene lookup returns CDR1 SGHDT and CDR2 YYEEEE. The CDR3 sequence is CASSLRTGAYGYTF. The CDR3 DNA reads as TGTGCCAGCAGCTTGCGGACAGGAGCCTATGGCTACACCTTC.

The rearrangement joins TRBV7-8 to TRBJ2-2, with 9 bases identical to TRBD2. CDR1 and CDR2 (germline): SGHVS, FQNEAQ. Losses at the gene ends were 5 bases for V and 0 bases for J; bases not matched to a gene: 4. CDR3 length: 16 residues. CDR3 in DNA: TGTGCCAGCAGCCCCCGACTAGCGGCGAACACCGGGGAGCTGTTTTTT. Translation: CASSPRLAANTGELFF.

This sequence joins TRBV29-1 and TRBJ2-3; D call uncertain. The CDR3 has 13 residues. CDR1 SQVTM and CDR2 ANQGSEA come from the germline V gene. Trimming took off 6 bases at V and 2 bases at J, with 12 bases between the two ends. The CDR3 sequence is CSVLRMFTDTQYF. DNA of the CDR3: TGCAGCGTGCTCCGGATGTTCACAGATACGCAGTATTTT.

This clone was found a few times. The chain has TRBV9 and TRBJ2-3, with unresolved D. The length of the CDR3 is 14 residues. The ends were cut back, 0 bases at V and 2 bases at J, with 7 bases in the middle. Germline V CDR1 and CDR2: SGDLS, YYNGEE. The CDR3 DNA sequence: TGTGCCAGCAGCGTAGCCGAGTTCACAGATACGCAGTATTTT. This gives the protein CASSVAEFTDTQYF. The whole variable domain, remainder taken from reference TRBV9 and TRBJ2-3, is DSGVTQTPKHLITATGQRVTLRCSPRSGDLSVYWYQQSLDQGLQFLIQYYNGEERAKGNILERFSAQQFPDLHSELNLSSLELGDSALYFCASSVAEFTDTQYFGPGTRLTVL.

The count of this clone is one. This sequence joins TRBV30 and TRBJ1-3; 7 positions agree with TRBD1. CDR1 GTSNPN and CDR2 SVGIG come from the germline V gene (reference sequence). The CDR3 contains 13 residues. V lost 4 bases to trimming and J lost 2 bases; unmatched junction nucleotides: 2. CDR3 in amino acids: CAWIQGAGNTIYF. In DNA form, the CDR3 reads TGTGCCTGGATCCAGGGGGCTGGAAACACCATATATTTT.

V gene TRBV25-1 combines with J gene TRBJ2-5, with 7 positions matching TRBD2. Germline lookup yields CDR1 MGHDK and CDR2 SYGVNS. Trimming removed 0 bases from V and 2 bases from J; junction bases left unmatched: 3. This CDR3 has 15 amino acids. CDR3 in DNA: TGTGCCAGCAGTGAATATCTCGGGGGGCAAGAGACCCAGTACTTC. This translates into CASSEYLGGQETQYF.

This clone was seen a few times. For the CDR3, the DNA is TGTGCCAGCAGCTTTAGGGGGACAGCCTATGGCTACACCTTC. This encodes CASSFRGTAYGYTF. V usage is TRBV7-2 and J usage is TRBJ1-2, with 7 bases fitting TRBD1. The CDR3 totals 14 residues. CDR1 and CDR2 from the germline V gene are SGHTA and FQGNSA. V lost 3 bases and J lost 4; bases outside the gene matches: 5.

The rearrangement uses TRBV2 and TRBJ1-3; D ambiguous. The CDR3 consists of 12 residues. Per the germline V gene, CDR1 is SNHLY and CDR2 is FYNNEI. With 3 bases removed from V and 5 bases from J, the gap between germline ends came to 5 bases. The DNA for the CDR3 is TGTGCCAGCAGTGAGTCTCGAAACACCATATATTTT. Protein sequence: CASSESRNTIYF.

This chain joins TRBV6-6 and TRBJ1-6; no clear D gene. The V end was cut by 6 bases, the J end by 6 bases, with 9 bases between. CDR3 length equals 13 residues. The germline V gene encodes CDR1 MNHNY and CDR2 SVGAGI (reference sequence). The CDR3, as DNA: TGTGCCAGCAGCCCTTTTACTAATTCACCCCTCCACTTT. Translating gives CASSPFTNSPLHF.

The V and J genes are TRBV30 and TRBJ1-5; a possible D gene is TRBD1 (5 bases). The ends were cut back, 2 bases at V and 3 bases at J, with 8 bases in the middle. The CDR3 runs to 13 residues. From germline, CDR1 is GTSNPN and CDR2 SVGIG (reference sequence). Written as DNA, the CDR3 is TGTGCCTGGAGTACGACAGACAATCAGCCCCAGCATTTT. Translation gives CAWSTTDNQPQHF.

The chain employs TRBV25-1 and TRBJ2-1, with TRBD2 as a possible D gene (7 bases). Germline V CDR1 and CDR2: MGHDK, SYGVNS. V dropped 4 bases and J dropped 6 bases, with 13 bases sitting between them. This CDR3 region has 14 residues. The CDR3 region has the DNA TGTGCCAGCAGTGTGTCGCGGGGGCTCAATGAGCAGTTCTTC. Its protein is CASSVSRGLNEQFF.

The chain recombines TRBV5-4 with TRBJ2-5, with a possible D match to TRBD2 (6 bases). Trimming removed 4 bases at V and 2 bases at J, with 12 bases between. The CDR3 is 14 amino acids. Germline-derived CDR1 and CDR2 are SGHNT and YYREEE (reference sequence). CDR3 DNA sequence: TGTGCCAGCAGCCCGGAGGGGATTCAAGAGACCCAGTACTTC. The encoded protein is CASSPEGIQETQYF.

V gene TRBV19 combines with J gene TRBJ2-7; D might be TRBD1 (5 bases). From germline, CDR1 is LNHDA and CDR2 SQIVND (reference sequence). The CDR3 loop spans 14 amino acids. V was trimmed by 4 bases and J by 5 bases, leaving 15 bases between them. The CDR3 loop reads CASSKSTDSHEQYF. DNA for the CDR3: TGTGCCAGTAGTAAATCGACAGATTCCCACGAGCAGTACTTC.

The CDR3 is CASSPQGRVDTEAFF. The CDR3 region has the DNA TGTGCCAGCTCACCTCAGGGACGGGTCGACACTGAAGCTTTCTTT. This chain links TRBV18 with TRBJ1-1; weak D call: TRBD1 (5 bases). V dropped 3 bases and J dropped 3 bases, with 14 bases sitting between them. The length of the CDR3 is 15 residues. Germline CDR1 reads KGHSH; CDR2 reads LQKENI. Full variable domain (outside the CDR3, taken from reference TRBV18 and TRBJ1-1): NAGVMQNPRHLVRRRGQEARLRCSPMKGHSHVYWYRQLPEEGLKFMVYLQKENIIDESGMPKERFSAEFPKEGPSILRIQQVVRGDSAAYFCASSPQGRVDTEAFFGQGTRLTVV.

The chain employs TRBV7-2 and TRBJ1-5; D may be TRBD1 (5 bases). CDR3 length: 14 residues. The germline V gene encodes CDR1 SGHTA and CDR2 FQGNSA. The germline V and J ends were trimmed by 6 bases and 4 bases, with 13 bases remaining between them. CDR3 region: CASSPGRLNQPQHF. The CDR3 DNA reads TGTGCCAGCAGTCCGGGACGGCTAAATCAGCCCCAGCATTTT.

The chain couples TRBV14 to TRBJ2-1; 9 positions match TRBD1. Trimming cost V 0 bases and J 13 bases; bases outside gene matches: 7. CDR1 is SGHDN, CDR2 FVKESK, per germline. The CDR3 covers 14 residues. The CDR3 protein is CASSQELRDRVQFF. In DNA form, the CDR3 reads TGTGCCAGCAGCCAAGAGTTGAGGGACAGGGTCCAGTTCTTC.

The chain couples TRBV7-3 to TRBJ2-5; D not resolved. The CDR3 covers 13 residues. Per germline, CDR1 SGHTA and CDR2 FQGTGA. The V gene lost 5 bases and the J gene lost 2 bases, with 9 bases spanning the gap. DNA for the CDR3: TGTGCCAGCAGCATAGGGCCACAAGAGACCCAGTACTTC. Translation: CASSIGPQETQYF. Full variable domain (rest looked up from reference TRBV7-3 and TRBJ2-5): GAGVSQTPSNKVTEKGKYVELRCDPISGHTALYWYRQSLGQGPEFLIYFQGTGAADDSGLPNDRFFAVRPEGSVSTLKIQRTERGDSAVYLCASSIGPQETQYFGPGTRLLVL.

This clone was detected a few times. This sequence joins TRBV5-1 and TRBJ2-3, with 8 bases that match TRBD2. V shed 3 bases, J shed 3 bases, and the junction held 12 bases outside the gene matches. CDR1 is SGHRS and CDR2 is YFSETQ in the germline V gene. CDR3 length equals 17 residues. The CDR3 protein is CASSSVPVGGGTDTQYF. The CDR3 nucleotides are TGCGCCAGCAGCTCAGTCCCCGTCGGCGGGGGGACAGATACGCAGTATTTT.

The chain recombines TRBV2 with TRBJ2-1, with TRBD2 matching 12 bases. CDR1 is SNHLY and CDR2 is FYNNEI in the germline V gene. The CDR3 covers 14 residues. V trimming: 6 bases; J trimming: 9 bases; junction bases outside the gene matches: 6. The CDR3 protein is CASRTSGGRGEQFF. As DNA, the CDR3 is TGTGCCAGCAGGACTAGCGGGGGAAGGGGTGAGCAGTTCTTC.

This clone was seen only once. CDR3 residues: CASSAHSGDLAYEQYF. For the CDR3, the DNA is TGTGCCAGCAGCGCGCATAGCGGAGATCTCGCCTACGAGCAGTACTTC. This chain uses TRBV9 with TRBJ2-7, with D possibly matching TRBD2 (6 bases). V was shortened by 3 bases and J by 2 bases, with 18 bases between the two germline ends. The CDR3 runs 16 residues. Germline CDR1 SGDLS, CDR2 YYNGEE. Complete variable domain (other parts from reference TRBV9 and TRBJ2-7): DSGVTQTPKHLITATGQRVTLRCSPRSGDLSVYWYQQSLDQGLQFLIQYYNGEERAKGNILERFSAQQFPDLHSELNLSSLELGDSALYFCASSAHSGDLAYEQYFGPGTRLTVT.

The chain uses TRBV4-1 and TRBJ1-2; perhaps TRBD1 as D (6 bases). V lost 0 bases to trimming and J lost 2 bases, with 10 bases between them. The CDR3 covers 15 residues. Germline V gene lookup returns CDR1 MGHRA and CDR2 YSYEKL. CDR3 sequence reads: CASSQDSGGNYGYTF. The CDR3 DNA follows: TGCGCCAGCAGCCAAGACTCCGGGGGCAACTATGGCTACACCTTC.

V usage is TRBV14 and J usage is TRBJ2-2; 10 bases are a match to TRBD2. The trim removed 4 bases at V and 6 bases at J, leaving 11 bases unmatched. The CDR3 loop spans 17 amino acids. CDR1 and CDR2 from the germline V gene are SGHDN and FVKESK. The CDR3 sequence: CASSRTSGPVYSGELFF. In DNA, the CDR3 is TGTGCCAGCAGCCGGACTAGCGGTCCTGTTTATTCCGGGGAGCTGTTTTTT.